This T cell receptor (beta chain) came from a study of blood T cells in healthy people across ages. General study findings and limits: Considered underestimates were the diversity estimates obtained from one million T cells. Observed TCR beta diversity showed a strong correlation with the percentage of naive T cells as measured by flow cytometry.

A J-beta primer mix and a sample-barcoded 5' primer were used in a second PCR of roughly 6 to 11 cycles. TCRdb re-called the 5' RACE reads with MiXCR, one entry per CDR3 protein. The data hold about 730,000 distinct CDR3 sequences, with approximately 43% observed a single time. This clonotype was observed at least ten times. Its antigen is as yet unknown. This receptor was obtained from a woman aged 60-75 years in good health. Sequencing was performed on blood.

The CDR3 DNA follows: TGCAGCGCTTCCTCCCGACAGGGGACGTACCAAGAGACCCAGTACTTC. Translated, it gives CSASSRQGTYQETQYF. The V and J genes are TRBV29-1 and TRBJ2-5; 8 bases agree with TRBD1. V trimming: 7 bases; J trimming: 0 bases; junction bases outside the gene matches: 13. This CDR3 is built from 16 residues. Germline CDR1 SQVTM, CDR2 ANQGSEA.